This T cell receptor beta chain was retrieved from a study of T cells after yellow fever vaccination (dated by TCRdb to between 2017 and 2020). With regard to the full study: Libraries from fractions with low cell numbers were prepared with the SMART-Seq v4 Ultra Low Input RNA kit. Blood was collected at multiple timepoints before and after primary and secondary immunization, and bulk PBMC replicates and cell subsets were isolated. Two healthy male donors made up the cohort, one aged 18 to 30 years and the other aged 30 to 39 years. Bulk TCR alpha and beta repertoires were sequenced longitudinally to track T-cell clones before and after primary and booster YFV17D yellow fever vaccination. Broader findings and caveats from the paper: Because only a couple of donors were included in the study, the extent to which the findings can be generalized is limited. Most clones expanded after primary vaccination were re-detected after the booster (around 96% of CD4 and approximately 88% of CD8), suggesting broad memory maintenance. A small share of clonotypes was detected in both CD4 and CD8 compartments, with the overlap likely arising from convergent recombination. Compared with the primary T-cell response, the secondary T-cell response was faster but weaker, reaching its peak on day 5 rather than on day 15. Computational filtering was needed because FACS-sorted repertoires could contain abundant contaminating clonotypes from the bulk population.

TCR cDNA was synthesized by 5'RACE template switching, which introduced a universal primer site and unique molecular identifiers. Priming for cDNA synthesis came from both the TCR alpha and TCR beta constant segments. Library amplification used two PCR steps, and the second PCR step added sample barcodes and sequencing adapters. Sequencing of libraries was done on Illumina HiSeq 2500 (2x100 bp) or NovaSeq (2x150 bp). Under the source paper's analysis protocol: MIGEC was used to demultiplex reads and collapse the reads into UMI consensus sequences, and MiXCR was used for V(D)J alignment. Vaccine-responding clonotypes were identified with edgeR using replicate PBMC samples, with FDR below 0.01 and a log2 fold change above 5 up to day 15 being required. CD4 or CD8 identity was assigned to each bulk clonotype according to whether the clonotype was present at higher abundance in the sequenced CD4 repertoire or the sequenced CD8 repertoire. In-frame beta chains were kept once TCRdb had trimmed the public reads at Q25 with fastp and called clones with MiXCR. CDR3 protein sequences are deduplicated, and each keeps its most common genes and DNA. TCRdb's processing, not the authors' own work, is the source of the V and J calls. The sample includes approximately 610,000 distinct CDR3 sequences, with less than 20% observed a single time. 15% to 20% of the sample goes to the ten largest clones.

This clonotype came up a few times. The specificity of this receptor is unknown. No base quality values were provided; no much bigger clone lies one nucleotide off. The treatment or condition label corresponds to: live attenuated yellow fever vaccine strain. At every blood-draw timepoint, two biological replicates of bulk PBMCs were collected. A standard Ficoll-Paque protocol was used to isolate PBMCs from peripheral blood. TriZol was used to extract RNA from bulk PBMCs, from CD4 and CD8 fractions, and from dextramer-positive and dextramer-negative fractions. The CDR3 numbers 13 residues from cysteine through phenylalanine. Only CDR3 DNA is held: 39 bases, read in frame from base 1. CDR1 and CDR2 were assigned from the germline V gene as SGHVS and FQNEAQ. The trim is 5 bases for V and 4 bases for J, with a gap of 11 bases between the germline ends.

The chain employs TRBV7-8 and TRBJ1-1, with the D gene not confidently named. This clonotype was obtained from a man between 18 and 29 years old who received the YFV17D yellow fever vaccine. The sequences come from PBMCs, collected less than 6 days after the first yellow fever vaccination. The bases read TGTGCCAGCAGCCTCCAGGTGATCACTGAAGCTTTCTTT. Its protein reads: CASSLQVITEAFF.